This TCR beta chain was documented in a study of T cell changes during pregnancy in multiple sclerosis. CDR1 is SEHNR and CDR2 is FQNEAQ in the germline V gene (reference sequence). The V end lost 5 bases, the J end lost 3 bases, and 13 bases lay between the germline ends. The CDR3 has 15 residues. The table came from immunoSEQ multiplex PCR; TCRdb's copy has only in-frame clones and leaves some out. The repertoire includes 60,000 or so clones, around 87% of them detected once, and about 5.4% sits in the top ten. The source of this sequence is a human donor whose cells served as feeder cells for cultures in a pregnancy study. V and J are TRBV7-9 and TRBJ2-2; D may be TRBD1 (5 bases). Sequencing input: peripheral blood from another person, used as feeder cells. CDR3 sequence reads: CASSLRGTDTGELFF. DNA for the CDR3: TGTGCCAGCAGCCTAAGGGGAACCGACACCGGGGAGCTGTTTTTT.